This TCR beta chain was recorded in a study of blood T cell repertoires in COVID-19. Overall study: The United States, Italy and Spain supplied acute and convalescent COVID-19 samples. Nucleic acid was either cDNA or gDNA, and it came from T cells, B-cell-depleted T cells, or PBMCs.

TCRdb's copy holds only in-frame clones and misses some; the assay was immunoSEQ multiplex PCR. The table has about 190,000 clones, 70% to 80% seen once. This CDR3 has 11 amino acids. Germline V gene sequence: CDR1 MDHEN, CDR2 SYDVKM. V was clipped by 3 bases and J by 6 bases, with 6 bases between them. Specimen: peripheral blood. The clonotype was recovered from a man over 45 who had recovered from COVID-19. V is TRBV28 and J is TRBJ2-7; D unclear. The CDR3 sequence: CASSFRSEQYF. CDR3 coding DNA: TGTGCCAGCAGTTTCAGGTCCGAGCAGTACTTC. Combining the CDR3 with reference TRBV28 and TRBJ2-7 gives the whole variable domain DVKVTQSSRYLVKRTGEKVFLECVQDMDHENMFWYRQDPGLGLRLIYFSYDVKMKEKGDIPEGYSVSREKKERFSLILESASTNQTSMYLCASSFRSEQYFGPGTRLTVT.